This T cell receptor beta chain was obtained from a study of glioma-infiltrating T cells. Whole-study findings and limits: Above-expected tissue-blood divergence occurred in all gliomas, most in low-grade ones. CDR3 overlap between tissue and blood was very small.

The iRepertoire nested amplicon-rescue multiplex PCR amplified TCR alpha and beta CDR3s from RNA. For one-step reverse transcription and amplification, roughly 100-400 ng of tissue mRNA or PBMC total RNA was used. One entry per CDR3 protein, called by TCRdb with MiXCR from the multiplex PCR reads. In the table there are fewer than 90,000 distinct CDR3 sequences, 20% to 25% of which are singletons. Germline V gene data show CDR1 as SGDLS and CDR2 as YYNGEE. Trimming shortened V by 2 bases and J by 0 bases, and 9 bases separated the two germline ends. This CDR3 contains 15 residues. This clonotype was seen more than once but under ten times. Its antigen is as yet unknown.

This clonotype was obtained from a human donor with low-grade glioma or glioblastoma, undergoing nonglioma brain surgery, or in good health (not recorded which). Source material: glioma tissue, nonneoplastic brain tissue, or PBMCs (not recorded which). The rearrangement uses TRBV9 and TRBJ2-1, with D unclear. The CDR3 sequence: CASSVGPSSYNEQFF. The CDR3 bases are TGTGCCAGCAGCGTCGGTCCGAGCTCCTACAATGAGCAGTTCTTC.